One and the same sample provided the 32 T cell receptor beta chains below, sequenced in a study of blood T cell repertoires in COVID-19. The method was immunoSEQ multiplex PCR; TCRdb's version includes in-frame clones alone and lacks a portion of them. The sample includes 40,000 to 50,000 clones, 70% to 90% of them seen just once. The sample comprised peripheral blood. Source of these receptors: a human donor in a cohort sampled during active COVID-19.

V gene TRBV27 combines with J gene TRBJ2-7; a weak D match, TRBD1 (6 bases). The CDR3 has 13 residues. V was cut by 4 bases and J by 11 bases, with 18 bases left in between. In germline, CDR1 is MNHEY, CDR2 SMNVEV (reference sequence). CDR3: CASSSSGTLMKYF. CDR3 nucleotide sequence: TGTGCCAGCAGTTCCTCCGGGACACTAATGAAGTACTTC.

This clone was observed a few times. The chain recombines TRBV10-1 with TRBJ2-1, with D hard to call. From germline, CDR1 is WNHNN and CDR2 SYGVQD (reference sequence). The CDR3 consists of 14 residues. The germline V and J ends were trimmed by 0 bases and 6 bases, with 9 bases remaining between them. The CDR3 spells CASSESMAANEQFF. CDR3 bases: TGCGCCAGCAGTGAGTCGATGGCTGCCAATGAGCAGTTCTTC.

V is TRBV18 and J is TRBJ2-7; a weak D match, TRBD1 (5 bases). CDR3 length: 15 residues. Germline V gene sequence: CDR1 KGHSH, CDR2 LQKENI. V was cut by 2 bases and J by 5 bases, with 16 bases left in between. The CDR3 DNA sequence: TGTGCCAGCTCACCAGGGGCCTTCCCGGCTCACGAGCAGTACTTC. It specifies CASSPGAFPAHEQYF.

The rearrangement links TRBV7-6 to TRBJ2-1; 9 bases map to TRBD2. The CDR3 spans 16 residues. Germline V gene lookup returns CDR1 SGHVS and CDR2 FNYEAQ. V shed 3 bases, J shed 3 bases, and the junction held 6 bases outside the gene matches. The CDR3 is CASSFGASGDYNEQFF. CDR3 DNA sequence: TGTGCCAGCAGCTTTGGGGCTAGCGGGGACTACAATGAGCAGTTCTTC.

The chain links TRBV9 to TRBJ1-6, with TRBD1 matching over 7 bases. CDR1 SGDLS and CDR2 YYNGEE come from the germline V gene. The CDR3 extends over 15 amino acids. V was clipped by 2 bases and J by 6 bases; unmatched bases: 5. CDR3 residues: CASSVGQASNSPLHF. Here the CDR3 DNA reads TGTGCCAGCAGCGTCGGACAGGCTAGTAATTCACCCCTCCACTTT.

In nucleotides, the CDR3 is TGTGCCAGCAGCCAAACCCTCGGACTAGCGGGAAGCTCCTACAATGAGCAGTTCTTC. It translates to CASSQTLGLAGSSYNEQFF. The V call is TRBV4-2, the J call TRBJ2-1; the match to TRBD2 covers 12 bases. The CDR3 sequence is 19 residues long. Germline V lookup: CDR1 LGHNA, CDR2 YNFKEQ. The V segment lost 2 bases and the J segment 0 bases; nucleotides outside the gene matches: 8.

The V gene is TRBV15, the J gene TRBJ1-5; 12 nucleotides line up with TRBD1. The CDR3 totals 19 residues. From germline, CDR1 is LNHNV and CDR2 YYDKDF (reference sequence). V lost 3 bases to trimming and J lost 5 bases; unmatched junction nucleotides: 14. Written as DNA, the CDR3 is TGTGCCACCAGCAGGGGACAGGGGGCACGCGTACTTTCAGATCAGCCCCAGCATTTT. Encoded protein: CATSRGQGARVLSDQPQHF.

The chain uses TRBV4-1 and TRBJ1-2; D gene ambiguous. In germline, CDR1 is MGHRA, CDR2 YSYEKL. The CDR3 contains 16 residues. Trimming pared 0 bases from V and 7 bases from J, leaving 18 bases between. The CDR3 protein is CASSQDHYSFKPGYTF. CDR3 DNA: TGCGCCAGCAGCCAAGATCATTACAGCTTTAAACCTGGCTACACCTTC.

This sequence joins TRBV4-1 and TRBJ2-3; 7 nucleotides align to TRBD1. With 6 bases clipped from V and 2 bases from J, the junction kept 8 bases outside the gene matches. The CDR3 extends over 15 amino acids. Germline V gives CDR1 MGHRA, CDR2 YSYEKL. The CDR3 nucleotides read TGCGCCAGCAGTGAGGGGACAGAGACCACAGATACGCAGTATTTT. It codes for CASSEGTETTDTQYF.

The V gene is TRBV4-1, the J gene TRBJ2-7; 10 bases agree with TRBD1. The CDR3 is made up of 15 amino acids. V was pared by 4 bases and J by 4 bases, with 7 bases of the junction left unmatched. Germline V lookup: CDR1 MGHRA, CDR2 YSYEKL. Here the CDR3 DNA reads TGCGCCAGCAGCCTATATCCGGGACAGGGGTACGAGCAGTACTTC. This encodes CASSLYPGQGYEQYF.

This sequence joins TRBV28 and TRBJ1-4; 8 bases map to TRBD1. The CDR3 spans 16 residues. V lost 3 bases and J lost 7; bases outside the gene matches: 10. CDR1 and CDR2 from the germline V gene are MDHEN and SYDVKM. CDR3 DNA: TGTGCCAGCAGTTTCCGGACAGGGCAGGGGCGTGAAAAACTGTTTTTT. Its translation: CASSFRTGQGREKLFF.

In its sample, this clone was seen once. The chain employs TRBV5-1 and TRBJ2-1; 7 bases are a match to TRBD1. The length of the CDR3 is 14 residues. Trimming took 8 bases from V and 4 from J; bases not matched to a gene: 9. The germline CDR1 and CDR2 sequences are SGHRS and YFSETQ. This CDR3 is CASSTGDPYNEQFF. The DNA for the CDR3 is TGCGCCAGTAGTACAGGGGACCCTTACAATGAGCAGTTCTTC.

The chain combines TRBV27 with TRBJ2-1, with 8 bases lining up with TRBD2. This CDR3 is 16 amino acids long. CDR1 and CDR2 from the germline V gene are MNHEY and SMNVEV (reference sequence). V shed 2 bases, J shed 2 bases, and the junction held 5 bases outside the gene matches. CDR3 bases: TGTGCCAGCAGTTTAGGAGGCGGGGGGCCCTACAATGAGCAGTTCTTC. Amino acid sequence: CASSLGGGGPYNEQFF.

The J gene is TRBJ2-7, the V gene TRBV2; 10 bases agree with TRBD2. The CDR3 extends over 14 amino acids. The V gene end was trimmed by 4 bases and the J gene end by 1 base; junction bases not matched to a gene: 1. Per germline, CDR1 SNHLY and CDR2 FYNNEI. In DNA form, the CDR3 reads TGTGCCAGCAGTGGGACTAGCGGATCCTACGAGCAGTACTTC. Translating it yields CASSGTSGSYEQYF.

This rearrangement joins TRBV7-2 to TRBJ2-1, with 7 bases fitting TRBD2. J lost 10 bases, V lost 3 bases, and 15 bases had no gene match. The CDR3 is 16 residues long. Per the germline V gene, CDR1 is SGHTA and CDR2 is FQGNSA. CDR3 sequence (DNA): TGTGCCAGCAGCTTGACCGGGACTATCGCGGGAATAGAGCAGTTCTTC. It encodes CASSLTGTIAGIEQFF.

The chain combines TRBV30 with TRBJ2-1; 8 nucleotides align to TRBD2. CDR1 is GTSNPN and CDR2 is SVGIG in the germline V gene (reference sequence). The CDR3 spans 15 residues. V was pared by 3 bases and J by 6 bases, with 10 bases of the junction left unmatched. The CDR3 nucleotides are TGTGCCTGGAGCCCTCCCGGGACTAGTCTCAATGAGCAGTTCTTC. This encodes CAWSPPGTSLNEQFF.

The CDR3 region has the DNA TGTGCCAGCGGCTTCACCGTCCTGACTTTC. This translates into CASGFTVLTF. The chain links TRBV28 to TRBJ2-6; D ambiguous. V lost 8 bases, J lost 12 bases, and 8 bases lay in between. This CDR3 comprises 10 residues. The germline CDR1 and CDR2 sequences are MDHEN and SYDVKM.

This clone appeared once. CDR3 in DNA: TGTGCCAGTAGTATAGACGGAGGAATAGATACGCAGTATTTT. It codes for CASSIDGGIDTQYF. The chain couples TRBV19 to TRBJ2-3; D might be TRBD2 (5 bases). This CDR3 contains 14 residues. V was pared by 0 bases and J by 5 bases, with 9 bases between. The V gene's germline CDR1 is LNHDA and CDR2 SQIVND (reference sequence).

This sequence joins TRBV6-4 and TRBJ1-5; 7 bases match TRBD1. Germline V lookup: CDR1 MRHNA, CDR2 SNTAGT. Trimming cost V 0 bases and J 6 bases; bases outside gene matches: 2. CDR3 size: 14 residues. This CDR3 is CASSDSGGTQPQHF. CDR3 DNA: TGTGCCAGCAGTGACTCAGGGGGCACTCAGCCCCAGCATTTT.

The rearrangement links TRBV27 to TRBJ1-6, with D hard to call. V lost 6 bases to trimming and J lost 4 bases, with 16 bases between them. Germline CDR1 reads MNHEY; CDR2 reads SMNVEV (reference sequence). The CDR3 spans 16 residues. CDR3 nucleotide sequence: TGTGCCAGCAGGACACTGACGGCAACTTATAATTCACCCCTCCACTTT. It encodes CASRTLTATYNSPLHF.

The CDR3 reads CASSLARTGEWETQYF. DNA of the CDR3: TGTGCCAGCAGCTTAGCGAGGACAGGGGAGTGGGAGACCCAGTACTTC. V and J are TRBV7-9 and TRBJ2-5, with 9 bases matching TRBD1. J lost 5 bases, V lost 0 bases, and 7 bases had no gene match. This CDR3 comprises 16 residues. Germline V CDR1 and CDR2: SEHNR, FQNEAQ (reference sequence). Full variable domain (rest looked up from reference TRBV7-9 and TRBJ2-5): DTGVSQNPRHKITKRGQNVTFRCDPISEHNRLYWYRQTLGQGPEFLTYFQNEAQLEKSRLLSDRFSAERPKGSFSTLEIQRTEQGDSAMYLCASSLARTGEWETQYFGPGTRLLVL.

The chain employs TRBV5-1 and TRBJ2-5; 7 bases line up with TRBD1. CDR3 length equals 13 residues. The germline gives CDR1 SGHRS, CDR2 YFSETQ. The V and J ends lost 2 bases and 4 bases, in that order; junction bases with no gene match: 2. The CDR3 DNA sequence: TGCGCCAGCAGCTTCACAGGGGTAGAGACCCAGTACTTC. The encoded protein is CASSFTGVETQYF.

CDR3 in amino acids: CASSPPIRNTEAFF. DNA of the CDR3: TGTGCCAGCTCACCACCCATCAGAAACACTGAAGCTTTCTTT. V and J are TRBV18 and TRBJ1-1; D is uncertain. With 0 bases removed from V and 2 bases from J, the gap between germline ends came to 7 bases. CDR1 is KGHSH and CDR2 is LQKENI in the germline V gene. The CDR3 contains 14 residues.

V and J are TRBV7-9 and TRBJ2-7; TRBD2 is a possible D gene (5 bases). The CDR3 runs to 11 residues. V dropped 8 bases and J dropped 6 bases, with 11 bases sitting between them. Germline CDR1 and CDR2: SEHNR and FQNEAQ (reference sequence). The CDR3, as DNA: TGTGCCAGCCGGGGTGCTGTCGAGCAGTACTTC. As protein: CASRGAVEQYF.

The V call is TRBV9, the J call TRBJ2-3; 10 bases fit TRBD2. The CDR3 has 17 amino acids. Germline CDR1 SGDLS, CDR2 YYNGEE. The trim removed 4 bases at V and 1 base at J, leaving 9 bases unmatched. CDR3 amino acids: CASSLSGRALGTDTQYF. The CDR3 coding sequence is TGTGCCAGCAGCTTAAGCGGGAGGGCCCTCGGCACAGATACGCAGTATTTT.

In this sample, this clone turned up once. The chain carries TRBV6-5 and TRBJ2-3, with TRBD2 identical over 8 bases. CDR3 length: 13 amino acids. Germline V CDR1 and CDR2: MNHEY, SVGAGI. V lost 7 bases to trimming and J lost 3 bases; unmatched junction nucleotides: 3. This chain's CDR3 is CASIASGTDTQYF. DNA of the CDR3: TGTGCCAGCATCGCTAGCGGGACAGATACGCAGTATTTT.

This clone appeared a few times. This chain uses TRBV28 with TRBJ2-1; 9 bases are a match to TRBD2. CDR3 length: 15 amino acids. Trimming cost V 3 bases and J 7 bases; bases outside gene matches: 7. The V gene's germline CDR1 is MDHEN and CDR2 SYDVKM. The CDR3 loop reads CASSFLAGVSNEQFF. The CDR3 region has the DNA TGTGCCAGCAGTTTTTTAGCGGGAGTGAGTAATGAGCAGTTCTTC.

The rearrangement joins TRBV7-3 to TRBJ2-6; D is ambiguous. The CDR3 contains 16 residues. Trimming took off 3 bases at V and 0 bases at J, with 9 bases between the two ends. The germline gives CDR1 SGHTA, CDR2 FQGTGA. Here the CDR3 DNA reads TGTGCCAGCAGCTTTGACTGGAGCTCTGGGGCCAACGTCCTGACTTTC. It specifies CASSFDWSSGANVLTF.

This clone was detected once. The gene calls are TRBV5-6 and TRBJ2-7; 11 bases are a match to TRBD1. Looked up from germline, CDR1 is SGHDT and CDR2 is YYEEEE. V shed 4 bases, J shed 2 bases, and the junction held 5 bases outside the gene matches. The CDR3 has 15 amino acids. The CDR3 sequence: CASSMGQGGAYEQYF. CDR3 in DNA: TGTGCCAGCAGCATGGGACAGGGGGGAGCCTACGAGCAGTACTTC.

DNA of the CDR3: TGTGCCAGCAGGGCAGGCCTGAACACTGAAGCTTTCTTT. The encoded protein is CASRAGLNTEAFF. This chain links TRBV28 with TRBJ1-1; D gene ambiguous. This CDR3 comprises 13 residues. The V gene lost 6 bases and the J gene lost 0 bases, with 8 bases spanning the gap. Germline V gene sequence: CDR1 MDHEN, CDR2 SYDVKM.

The chain has TRBV24-1 and TRBJ2-5; a possible D gene is TRBD2 (7 bases). This CDR3 comprises 16 residues. Trimming pared 0 bases from V and 2 bases from J, leaving 12 bases between. Germline V gene sequence: CDR1 KGHDR, CDR2 SFDVKD. The CDR3 DNA follows: TGTGCCACCAGTGATTTGGGTAGGGGGGGGCAAGAGACCCAGTACTTC. Amino acid sequence: CATSDLGRGGQETQYF.

This clone was counted once. The chain links TRBV12-5 to TRBJ2-5, with TRBD2 identical over 9 bases. The V segment lost 2 bases and the J segment 5 bases; nucleotides outside the gene matches: 12. The CDR3 has 17 amino acids. Germline-derived CDR1 and CDR2 are LGHNT and FRNRAP. In DNA form, the CDR3 reads TGTGCTAGTGGTTTGACACTAGGGCTAGCGGGAAGGGAGACCCAGTACTTC. Protein sequence: CASGLTLGLAGRETQYF.